The present entry profiles one T cell receptor (beta chain) with its context. Unmatched junction bases numbered 1, after V lost 6 bases and J lost 4 bases. Germline V gene sequence: CDR1 LNHDA, CDR2 SQIVND (reference sequence). CDR3 length: 14 residues. This sample is part of a study of T cell clonotyping in hematopoietic cell transplantation. The assay was immunoSEQ multiplex PCR, and TCRdb's table has in-frame clones only and misses some. The sample has roughly 3,000 clones; approximately 80% are singletons. The sample was peripheral blood mononuclear cells, taken 30 days after allogeneic stem cell transplant. The V gene is TRBV19, the J gene TRBJ2-2, with 11 bases that match TRBD1. The sequence was obtained from a male patient between 55 and 70 years old who had an allogeneic stem cell transplant, so T cells may come from the graft donor. Some clones in this sample may be carry-over from other donors' samples. The CDR3 bases are TGTGCCAGTAGAGGACAGGGGGCCACCGGGGAGCTGTTTTTT. Residues: CASRGQGATGELFF.